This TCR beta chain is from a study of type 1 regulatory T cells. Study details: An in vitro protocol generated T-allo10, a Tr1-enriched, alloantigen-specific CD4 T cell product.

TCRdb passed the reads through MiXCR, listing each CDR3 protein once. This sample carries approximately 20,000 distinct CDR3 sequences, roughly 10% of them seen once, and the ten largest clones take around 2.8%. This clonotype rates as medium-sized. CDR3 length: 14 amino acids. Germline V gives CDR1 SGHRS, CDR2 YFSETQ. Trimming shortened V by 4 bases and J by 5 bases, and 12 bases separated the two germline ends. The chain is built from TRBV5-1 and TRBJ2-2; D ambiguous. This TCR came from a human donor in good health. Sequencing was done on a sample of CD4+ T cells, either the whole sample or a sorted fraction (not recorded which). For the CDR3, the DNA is TGCGCCAGCAGCCGACGAGACGGTACCGGGGAGCTGTTTTTT. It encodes CASSRRDGTGELFF.